A selection of T cell receptor beta chains follows, all from one sample in a study of cytomegalovirus exposure and HLA in healthy donors. Measured with immunoSEQ multiplex PCR; TCRdb has only the in-frame clones, and not every one. The sample yields 150,000 or so clones, around four fifths seen once. Sequenced input: PBMCs. These TCRs come from a man aged 25 to 45 in good health and CMV-seropositive. Both conserved end residues are part of each CDR3. Each record gives: V gene, J gene, clone size, D gene, CDR3 protein, CDR3 DNA. D genes are given only for firm matches. Part of the rows lack a size; the others show once, few, many or a class for expanded clones.

v_gene: TRBV4-3; j_gene: TRBJ2-2; abundance: -; d_gene: -; CDR3aa: CASSFRAGINTGELFF; CDR3nt: TGCGCCAGCAGCTTCCGGGCGGGGATAAACACCGGGGAGCTGTTTTTT
v_gene: TRBV25-1; j_gene: TRBJ1-1; abundance: -; d_gene: -; CDR3aa: CASSAGSNTEAFF; CDR3nt: TGTGCCAGCAGTGCAGGGTCGAACACTGAAGCTTTCTTT
v_gene: TRBV10-1; j_gene: TRBJ1-4; abundance: -; d_gene: TRBD1; CDR3aa: CASSGGQGGEKLFF; CDR3nt: TGCGCCAGCAGTGGTGGACAGGGCGGAGAAAAACTGTTTTTT
v_gene: TRBV10-3; j_gene: TRBJ2-3; abundance: -; d_gene: TRBD2; CDR3aa: CATLAGGQIRTDTQYF; CDR3nt: TGTGCCACATTAGCGGGGGGCCAGATTCGCACAGATACGCAGTATTTT
v_gene: TRBV7-3; j_gene: TRBJ2-3; abundance: once; d_gene: -; CDR3aa: CASSLKGADTQYF; CDR3nt: TGTGCCAGCAGCTTAAAGGGGGCAGATACGCAGTATTTT
v_gene: TRBV18; j_gene: TRBJ1-5; abundance: -; d_gene: -; CDR3aa: CASSMGQLSNQPQHF; CDR3nt: TGTGCCAGCTCCATGGGACAACTTAGCAATCAGCCCCAGCATTTT
v_gene: TRBV6-5; j_gene: TRBJ2-2; abundance: once; d_gene: -; CDR3aa: CASLAAGELFF; CDR3nt: TGTGCCAGCTTAGCGGCCGGGGAGCTGTTTTTT
v_gene: TRBV10-2; j_gene: TRBJ2-1; abundance: -; d_gene: TRBD2; CDR3aa: CASTRTSGVYNEQFF; CDR3nt: TGCGCCAGCACCCGGACTAGCGGGGTCTACAATGAGCAGTTCTTC
v_gene: TRBV5-1; j_gene: TRBJ1-1; abundance: once; d_gene: TRBD1; CDR3aa: CASSLWPIETGSNTEAFF; CDR3nt: TGCGCCAGCAGCTTGTGGCCTATAGAGACAGGGTCTAACACTGAAGCTTTCTTT
v_gene: TRBV2; j_gene: TRBJ1-6; abundance: -; d_gene: -; CDR3aa: CASNLLGRGYSPLHF; CDR3nt: TGTGCCAGCAACCTCCTTGGCAGAGGTTATTCACCCCTCCACTTT
v_gene: TRBV4-3; j_gene: TRBJ1-6; abundance: -; d_gene: TRBD1; CDR3aa: CASRSGQTNSPLHF; CDR3nt: TGCGCCAGCAGATCGGGACAGACAAATTCACCCCTCCACTTT
v_gene: TRBV9; j_gene: TRBJ2-4; abundance: -; d_gene: -; CDR3aa: CASSVAERALQYF; CDR3nt: TGTGCCAGCAGCGTAGCTGAAAGAGCACTTCAGTACTTC
v_gene: TRBV27; j_gene: TRBJ2-2; abundance: few; d_gene: -; CDR3aa: CASSEAHGAAPAGELFF; CDR3nt: TGTGCCAGCAGTGAAGCCCACGGAGCCGCACCGGCCGGGGAGCTGTTTTTT
v_gene: TRBV7-3; j_gene: TRBJ2-7; abundance: -; d_gene: TRBD1; CDR3aa: CASSPGAGGPYEQYF; CDR3nt: TGTGCCAGCAGCCCCGGGGCAGGGGGCCCCTACGAGCAGTACTTC
v_gene: TRBV28; j_gene: TRBJ1-2; abundance: -; d_gene: TRBD1; CDR3aa: CASSLLGQGIYGYTF; CDR3nt: TGTGCCAGCAGCCTTTTAGGACAGGGGATCTATGGCTACACCTTC
v_gene: TRBV7-8; j_gene: TRBJ2-7; abundance: few; d_gene: -; CDR3aa: CASSLGRGSYEQYF; CDR3nt: TGTGCCAGCAGCTTAGGGCGCGGCAGCTACGAGCAGTACTTC
v_gene: TRBV9; j_gene: TRBJ1-2; abundance: -; d_gene: -; CDR3aa: CASSVAIRESRGVGRGYTF; CDR3nt: TGTGCCAGCAGCGTAGCTATTCGGGAGTCCCGAGGCGTTGGGCGCGGCTACACCTTC
v_gene: TRBV9; j_gene: TRBJ2-7; abundance: -; d_gene: -; CDR3aa: CASSVVGGGTYEQYF; CDR3nt: TGTGCCAGCAGCGTAGTGGGCGGGGGCACCTACGAGCAGTACTTC
v_gene: TRBV18; j_gene: TRBJ2-1; abundance: -; d_gene: TRBD1; CDR3aa: CASSPRDRGSATISEQFF; CDR3nt: TGTGCCAGCTCACCACGGGACAGGGGGTCCGCCACAATCAGCGAGCAGTTCTTC
v_gene: TRBV2; j_gene: TRBJ1-1; abundance: -; d_gene: -; CDR3aa: CASTRGGGVNTEAFF; CDR3nt: TGTGCCAGCACCCGGGGAGGGGGTGTAAACACTGAAGCTTTCTTT
v_gene: TRBV30; j_gene: TRBJ2-1; abundance: once; d_gene: -; CDR3aa: CAWRGRGRGASSYNEQFF; CDR3nt: TGTGCCTGGAGGGGAAGGGGGAGGGGGGCTAGCTCCTACAATGAGCAGTTCTTC
v_gene: TRBV10-3; j_gene: TRBJ2-1; abundance: -; d_gene: TRBD1; CDR3aa: CAITGTGSGNEQFF; CDR3nt: TGTGCCATCACCGGGACAGGGTCGGGGAATGAGCAGTTCTTC
v_gene: TRBV9; j_gene: TRBJ2-7; abundance: once; d_gene: -; CDR3aa: CASSVGPTGGIGEQYF; CDR3nt: TGTGCCAGCAGCGTAGGACCCACGGGCGGGATCGGCGAGCAGTACTTC